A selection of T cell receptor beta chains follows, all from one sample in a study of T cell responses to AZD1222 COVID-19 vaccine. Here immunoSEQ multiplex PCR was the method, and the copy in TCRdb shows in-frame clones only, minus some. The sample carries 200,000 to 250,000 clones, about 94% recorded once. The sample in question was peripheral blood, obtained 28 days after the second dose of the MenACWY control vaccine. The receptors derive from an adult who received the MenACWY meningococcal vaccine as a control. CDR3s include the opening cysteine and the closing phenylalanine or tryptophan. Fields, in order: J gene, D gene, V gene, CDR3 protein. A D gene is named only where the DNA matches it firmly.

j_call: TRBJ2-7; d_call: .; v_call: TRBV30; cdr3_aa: CAWSDLGARDNEQYF
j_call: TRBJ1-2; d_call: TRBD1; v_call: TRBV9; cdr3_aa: CASSVAIGDREDGYTF
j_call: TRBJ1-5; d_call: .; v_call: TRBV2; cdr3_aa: CASSNPRVNQPQHF
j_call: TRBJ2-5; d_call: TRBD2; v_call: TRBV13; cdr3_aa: CASSPREEQETQYF
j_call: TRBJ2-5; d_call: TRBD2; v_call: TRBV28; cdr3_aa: CASRSGLAGLQETQYF
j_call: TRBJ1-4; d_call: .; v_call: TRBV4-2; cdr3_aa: CASSQAETEYEKLFF
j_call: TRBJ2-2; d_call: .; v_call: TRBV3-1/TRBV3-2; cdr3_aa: CASSRVGLEPGYRELFF
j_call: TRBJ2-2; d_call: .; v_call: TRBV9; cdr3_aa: CASGQYTGELFF
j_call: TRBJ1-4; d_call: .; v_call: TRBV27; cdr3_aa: CASRLHGTNEKLFF
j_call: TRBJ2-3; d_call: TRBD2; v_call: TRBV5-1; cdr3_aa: CASSAASGGVPDTQYF
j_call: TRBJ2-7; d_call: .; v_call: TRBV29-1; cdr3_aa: CSAGHAGNEQYF
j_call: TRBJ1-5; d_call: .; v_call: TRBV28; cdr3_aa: CASSLFGQGKNQPQHF
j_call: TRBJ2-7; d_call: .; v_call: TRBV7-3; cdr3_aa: CASSLRAESSYEQYF
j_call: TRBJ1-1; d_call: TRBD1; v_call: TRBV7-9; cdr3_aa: CASSPARTGGTEAFF
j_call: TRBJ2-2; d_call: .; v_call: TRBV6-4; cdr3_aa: CASSDSETGELFF
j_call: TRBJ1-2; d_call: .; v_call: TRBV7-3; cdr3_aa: CASSLISDPTGGYTF
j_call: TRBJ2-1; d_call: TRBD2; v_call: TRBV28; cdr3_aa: CASSSASGIGYNEQFF
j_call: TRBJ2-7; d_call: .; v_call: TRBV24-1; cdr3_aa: CATSSDSPYEQYF
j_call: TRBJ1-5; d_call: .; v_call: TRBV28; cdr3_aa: CATLSGAHNQPQHF
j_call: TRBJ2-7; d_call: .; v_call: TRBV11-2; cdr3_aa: CASSLWGSYEQYF
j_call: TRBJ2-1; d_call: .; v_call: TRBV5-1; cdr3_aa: CASSRAALLDEQFF
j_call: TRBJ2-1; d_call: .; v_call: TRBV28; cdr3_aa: CASRSSDEQFF
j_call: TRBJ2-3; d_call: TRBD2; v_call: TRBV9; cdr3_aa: CASSVETSGRTDTQYF
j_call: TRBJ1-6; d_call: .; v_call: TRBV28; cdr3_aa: CASGPYNSPLHF
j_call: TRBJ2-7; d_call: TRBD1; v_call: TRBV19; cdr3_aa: CASRRTGAYEQYF
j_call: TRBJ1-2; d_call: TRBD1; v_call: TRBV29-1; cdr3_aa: CSVARTGDYGYTF
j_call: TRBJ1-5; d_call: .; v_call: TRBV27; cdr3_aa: CASSPLGGRNQPQHF
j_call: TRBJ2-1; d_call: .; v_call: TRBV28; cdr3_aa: CAGTPFAGGEQFF
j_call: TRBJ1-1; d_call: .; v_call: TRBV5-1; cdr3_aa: CASSLGENLVEAFF
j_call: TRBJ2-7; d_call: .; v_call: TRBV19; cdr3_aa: CASREGREQYF
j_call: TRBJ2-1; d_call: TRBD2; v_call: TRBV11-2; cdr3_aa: CASSPLAGVGYNEQFF
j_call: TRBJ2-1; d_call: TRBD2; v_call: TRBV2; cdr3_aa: CASSWTSGGANEQFF
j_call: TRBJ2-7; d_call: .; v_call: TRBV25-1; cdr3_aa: CASTTVPSHEQYF
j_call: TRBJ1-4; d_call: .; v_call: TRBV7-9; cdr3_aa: CASSALELEKLFF
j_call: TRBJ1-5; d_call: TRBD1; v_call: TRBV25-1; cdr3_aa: CASSGGEGANQPQHF
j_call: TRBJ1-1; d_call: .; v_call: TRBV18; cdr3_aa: CASSPGMNTEAFF
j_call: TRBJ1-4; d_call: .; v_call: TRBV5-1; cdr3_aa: CASSLGSRHNYNEKLFF
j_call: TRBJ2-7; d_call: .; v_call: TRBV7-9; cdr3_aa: CASSSTGPYKYEQYF
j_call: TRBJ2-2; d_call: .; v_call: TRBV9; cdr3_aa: CASSVGRNTGELFF
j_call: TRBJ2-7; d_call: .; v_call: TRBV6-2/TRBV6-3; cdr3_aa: CASSEPGPPLEQYF
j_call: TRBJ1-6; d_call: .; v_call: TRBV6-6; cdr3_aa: CASSTVQSSYNSPLHF
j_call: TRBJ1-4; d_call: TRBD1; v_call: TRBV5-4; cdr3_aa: CASSGKVQGADNEKLFF
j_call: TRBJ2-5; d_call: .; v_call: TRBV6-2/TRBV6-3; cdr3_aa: CASSYSGVAETQYF
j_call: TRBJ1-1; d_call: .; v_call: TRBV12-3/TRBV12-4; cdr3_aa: CASRTMNTEAFF
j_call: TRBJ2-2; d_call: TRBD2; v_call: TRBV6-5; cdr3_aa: CAISGGREATGELFF
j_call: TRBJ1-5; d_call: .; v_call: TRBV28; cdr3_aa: CASSFPGLGQPQHF
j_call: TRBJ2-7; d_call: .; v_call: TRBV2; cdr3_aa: CASSEVSGAYEQYF
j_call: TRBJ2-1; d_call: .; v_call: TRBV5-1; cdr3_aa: CASSLVPGGNEQFF
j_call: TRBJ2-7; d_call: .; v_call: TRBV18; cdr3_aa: CASSPQSGGVGIYEQYF
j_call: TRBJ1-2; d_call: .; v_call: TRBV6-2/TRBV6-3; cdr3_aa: CASSYAGGGYGYTF
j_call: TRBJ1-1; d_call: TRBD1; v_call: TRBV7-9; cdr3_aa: CASSKQGARLDEAFF
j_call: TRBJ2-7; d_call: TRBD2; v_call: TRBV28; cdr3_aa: CASSRSGAGEQYF
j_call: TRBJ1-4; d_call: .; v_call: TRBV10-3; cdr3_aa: CAIRADATNEKLFF
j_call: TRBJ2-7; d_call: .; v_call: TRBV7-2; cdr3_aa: CASGGGGGPIYEQYF
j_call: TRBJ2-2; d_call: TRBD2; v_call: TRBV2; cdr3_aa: CASTGTRFPGELFF
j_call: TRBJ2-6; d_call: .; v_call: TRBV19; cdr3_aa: CASSIRAGPAEGANVLTF
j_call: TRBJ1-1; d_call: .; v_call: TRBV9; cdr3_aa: CASSPRGAVSEAFF
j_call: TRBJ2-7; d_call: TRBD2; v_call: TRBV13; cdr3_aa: CASSLLGLANYEQYF
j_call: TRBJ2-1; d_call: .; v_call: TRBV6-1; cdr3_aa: CASSEEGSGRRNEQFF